The clone carrying this T cell receptor (beta chain) was counted a few times. RNA transcripts served as the template for amplifying TCR beta CDR3 regions. An initial round of RT-PCR targeting the TCR CDR3 relied on the HTBI primer set. TCRdb re-analysed the multiplex PCR reads in MiXCR, keeping a single row per CDR3 protein. The repertoire includes 450,000 to 650,000 distinct CDR3 sequences, 13% to 15% of them detected once, and around 7% sits in the top ten. These data are taken from a study of T cells in Graves' hyperthyroidism and ophthalmopathy. V lost 4 bases, J lost 4 bases, and 13 bases stayed unmatched. The germline V gene has CDR1 SGHNT and CDR2 YENEEA. This CDR3 spans 17 amino acids.

Input material: blood. V gene TRBV11-3 combines with J gene TRBJ2-3, with 8 bases aligning to TRBD1. The receptor was derived from a woman younger than 35 with Graves' ophthalmopathy. This chain's CDR3 is CASSSDRDRGWADTQYF. The CDR3 DNA follows: TGTGCCAGCAGCTCGGACAGGGATAGAGGGTGGGCAGATACGCAGTATTTT.